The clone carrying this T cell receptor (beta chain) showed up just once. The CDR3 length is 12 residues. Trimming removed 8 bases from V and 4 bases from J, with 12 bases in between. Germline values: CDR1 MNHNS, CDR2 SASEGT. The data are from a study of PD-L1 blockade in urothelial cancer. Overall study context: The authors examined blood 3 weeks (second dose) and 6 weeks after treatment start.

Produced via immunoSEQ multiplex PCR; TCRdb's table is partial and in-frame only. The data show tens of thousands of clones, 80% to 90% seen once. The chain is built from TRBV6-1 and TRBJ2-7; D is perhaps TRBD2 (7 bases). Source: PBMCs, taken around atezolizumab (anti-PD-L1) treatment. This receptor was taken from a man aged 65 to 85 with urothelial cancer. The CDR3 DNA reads TGTGCCAGCGGGGGGGCGTTGTACGAGCAGTACTTC. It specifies CASGGALYEQYF.